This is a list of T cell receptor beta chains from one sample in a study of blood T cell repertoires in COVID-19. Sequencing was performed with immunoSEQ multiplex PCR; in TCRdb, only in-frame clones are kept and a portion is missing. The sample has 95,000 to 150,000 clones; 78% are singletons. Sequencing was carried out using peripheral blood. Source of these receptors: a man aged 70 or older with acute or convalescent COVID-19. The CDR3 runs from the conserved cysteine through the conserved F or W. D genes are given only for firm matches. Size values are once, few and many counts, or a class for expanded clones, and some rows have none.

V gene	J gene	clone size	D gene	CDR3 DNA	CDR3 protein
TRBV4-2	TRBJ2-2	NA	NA	TGTGCCAGCAGCCAAGATTTTCGGACTCTAACCGGGGAGCTGTTTTTT	CASSQDFRTLTGELFF
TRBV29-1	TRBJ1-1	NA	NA	TGCAGCGTTGTTGGGGGAGGGACTGAAGCTTTCTTT	CSVVGGGTEAFF
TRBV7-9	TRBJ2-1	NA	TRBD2	TGTGCCAGCAGCTTATACCTAGCGGGGGCCTACAATGAGCAGTTCTTC	CASSLYLAGAYNEQFF
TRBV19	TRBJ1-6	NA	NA	TGTGCCAGTAGTCCCCGGGACACAGGCTCTTGGGTATGGAATTCACCCCTCCACTTT	CASSPRDTGSWVWNSPLHF
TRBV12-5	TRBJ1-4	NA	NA	TGTGCTAGTGGTTTCTTAAACGGTGAAAAACTGTTTTTT	CASGFLNGEKLFF
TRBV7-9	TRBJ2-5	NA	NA	TGTGCCAGCAGCTTGACGGGGGACCAAGAGACCCAGTACTTC	CASSLTGDQETQYF
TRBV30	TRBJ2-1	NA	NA	TGTGCCTGGAGTGAGGGGGGGCATGAGCAGTTCTTC	CAWSEGGHEQFF
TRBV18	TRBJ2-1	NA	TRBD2	TGTGCCAGCTCACCAGAGCGGGGGGGCCTGACCTACAATGAGCAGTTCTTC	CASSPERGGLTYNEQFF
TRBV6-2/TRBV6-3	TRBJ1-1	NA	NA	TGTGCCAGCAGCTTCACAGGTTCCCTCACTGAAGCTTTCTTT	CASSFTGSLTEAFF
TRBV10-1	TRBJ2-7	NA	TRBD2	TGCGCCAGCAGTGAGGCCTTACTTCTAGCGGGGGTTTACGAGCAGTACTTC	CASSEALLLAGVYEQYF
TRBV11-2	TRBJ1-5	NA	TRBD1	TGTGCCAGCAGCCGGGACAGGGGACAGCCCCAGCATTTT	CASSRDRGQPQHF
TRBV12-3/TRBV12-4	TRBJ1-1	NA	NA	TGTGCCAGCAGTCTAAAGAACACTGAAGCTTTCTTT	CASSLKNTEAFF
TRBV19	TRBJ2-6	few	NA	TGTGCCAGTAGTATTTGGGAGGCTGGGGCCAACGTCCTGACTTTC	CASSIWEAGANVLTF
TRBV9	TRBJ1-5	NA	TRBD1	TGTGCCAGCAGCTCTTCCGCGACAGGGGTTCAGCCCCAGCATTTT	CASSSSATGVQPQHF
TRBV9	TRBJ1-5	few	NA	TGTGCCAGCAGTCTAGGACAAAATCAGCCCCAGCATTTT	CASSLGQNQPQHF
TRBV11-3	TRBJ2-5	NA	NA	TGTGCCAGCAGCTTCGGGGGGCAGCAAGAGACCCAGTACTTC	CASSFGGQQETQYF
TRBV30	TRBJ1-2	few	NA	TGTGCCTGGAGTGCAGGGGCTATCTATGGCTACACCTTC	CAWSAGAIYGYTF
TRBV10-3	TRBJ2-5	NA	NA	TGTGCCATCAGTGACAGGGAGACCCAGTACTTC	CAISDRETQYF
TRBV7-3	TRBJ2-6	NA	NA	TGTGCCAGCAGCTTAATGGCGGGTGCCGGGGCCAACGTCCTGACTTTC	CASSLMAGAGANVLTF
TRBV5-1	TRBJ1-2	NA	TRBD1	TGCGCCAGCAGCTTACCGGGACAGAACTATGGCTACACCTTC	CASSLPGQNYGYTF
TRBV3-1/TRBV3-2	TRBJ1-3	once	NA	TGTGCCAGCAGACTTGCGGCGGGAAACACCATATATTTT	CASRLAAGNTIYF
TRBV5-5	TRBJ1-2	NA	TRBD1	TGTGCCAGCAGCCGGGGACAGGGGGCGGTCTATGGCTACACCTTC	CASSRGQGAVYGYTF
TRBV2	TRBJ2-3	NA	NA	TGTGCCAGCAGTTTGGACTCATCTAGCACAGATACGCAGTATTTT	CASSLDSSSTDTQYF
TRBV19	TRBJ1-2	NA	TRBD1	TGTGCCAGTAGTATTCGACAGGGGGTTGGCTACACCTTC	CASSIRQGVGYTF
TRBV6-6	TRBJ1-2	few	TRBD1	TGTGCCAGCAGTCCGGACAGGAACTATGGCTACACCTTC	CASSPDRNYGYTF
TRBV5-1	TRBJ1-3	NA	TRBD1	TGCGCCAGCAGCTTGGTCGGACAGGGCAACTCTGGAAACACCATATATTTT	CASSLVGQGNSGNTIYF
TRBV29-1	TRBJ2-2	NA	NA	TGCAGCGTTGCGGAGGGCGCAACGGTAAACACCGGGGAGCTGTTTTTT	CSVAEGATVNTGELFF
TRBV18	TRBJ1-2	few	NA	TGTGCCAGCTCACCAAGTGTGTCAGGGCAAGGCTACACCTTC	CASSPSVSGQGYTF
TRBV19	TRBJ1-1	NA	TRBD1	TGTGCCAGTAGCCAGACAGGGGGAAACACTGAAGCTTTCTTT	CASSQTGGNTEAFF
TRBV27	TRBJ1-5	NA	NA	TGTGCCAGCAGTTTATCTTGGCCCCGGGGCAATCAGCCCCAGCATTTT	CASSLSWPRGNQPQHF
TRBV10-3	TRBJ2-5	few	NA	TGTGCCATCAGTGACCAGGGGATGGGGCGAGAGACCCAGTACTTC	CAISDQGMGRETQYF
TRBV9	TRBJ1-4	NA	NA	TGTGCCAGCAGCGTAGGGGGGAGACAGGAAGGACCTGAAAAACTGTTTTTT	CASSVGGRQEGPEKLFF
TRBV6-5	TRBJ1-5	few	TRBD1	TGTGCCAGCAGCCTCCGGGGACAGGGTCAGCCCCAGCATTTT	CASSLRGQGQPQHF
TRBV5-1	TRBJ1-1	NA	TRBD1	TGCGCCATAGGGACAGGGCAGCCTAACACTGAAGCTTTCTTT	CAIGTGQPNTEAFF
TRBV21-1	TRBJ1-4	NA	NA	TGTGCCAGCACCGCCTGCGACAGGACCGCAACTAATGAAAAACTGTTTTTT	CASTACDRTATNEKLFF
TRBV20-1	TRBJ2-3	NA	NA	TGCAGTCCCACTAGCACAGATACGCAGTATTTT	CSPTSTDTQYF
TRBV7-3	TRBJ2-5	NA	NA	TGTGCCAGCAGCTTCTGCGGACTCCCCATCATAGAGACCCAGTACTTC	CASSFCGLPIIETQYF
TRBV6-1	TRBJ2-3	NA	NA	TGTGCCAGCAGTGTGGCGAAGGGCGGGTTCACAGATACGCAGTATTTT	CASSVAKGGFTDTQYF
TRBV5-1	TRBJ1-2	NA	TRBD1	TGCGCCAGCAGCTTGGGTGGAGGGGGCAACTATGGCTACACCTTC	CASSLGGGGNYGYTF
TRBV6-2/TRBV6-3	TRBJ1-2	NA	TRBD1	TGTGCCAGCAGTTACCGCGGGACAGGGGAGCGGATCTATGGCTACACCTTC	CASSYRGTGERIYGYTF
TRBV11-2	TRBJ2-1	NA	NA	TGTGCCAGCAGCCCCCAGGGTGGCGAGCAGTTCTTC	CASSPQGGEQFF
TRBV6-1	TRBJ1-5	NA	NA	TGTGCCAGCAGTGAACGGGTCCTAGATAGCAATCAGCCCCAGCATTTT	CASSERVLDSNQPQHF
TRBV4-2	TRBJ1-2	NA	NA	TGTGCCAGCAGCCAAGAAAACAGGGTATATTATGGCTACACCTTC	CASSQENRVYYGYTF
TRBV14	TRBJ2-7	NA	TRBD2	TGTGCCAGCAGCCAATTCACTAGCGGGGCGACCAACGAGCAGTACTTC	CASSQFTSGATNEQYF
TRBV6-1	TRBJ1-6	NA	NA	TGTGCCAGCAGTGAGGGAGTCAGGAATAATTCACCCCTCCACTTT	CASSEGVRNNSPLHF
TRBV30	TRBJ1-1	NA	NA	TGTGCCTGGAGAGACAGCGTGAACACTGAAGCTTTCTTT	CAWRDSVNTEAFF
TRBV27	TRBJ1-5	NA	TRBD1	TGTGCCAGCAGTTTCGGACAGGGCAATCAGCCCCAGCATTTT	CASSFGQGNQPQHF
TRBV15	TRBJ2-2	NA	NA	TGTGCCACCAGCAGAGATCGGGGCGGGGAGCTGTTTTTT	CATSRDRGGELFF
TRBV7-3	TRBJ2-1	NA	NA	TGTGCCAGCAGCCTAGATCGGCGAACATACAATGAGCAGTTCTTC	CASSLDRRTYNEQFF
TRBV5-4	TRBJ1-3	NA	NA	TGTGCCAGCAGCTTGGGTTATACTGGCACCATATATTTT	CASSLGYTGTIYF
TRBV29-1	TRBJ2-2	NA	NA	TGCAGCGTTGAAACTTCCCGGGAGCTGTTTTTT	CSVETSRELFF
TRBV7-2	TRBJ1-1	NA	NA	TGTGCCAGCAGCTTAAGAGTTCCCTATGAAGCTTTCTTT	CASSLRVPYEAFF
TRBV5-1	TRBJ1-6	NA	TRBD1	TGCGCCAGCAGCTCAACCGGGACAGGGGATAATTCACCCCTCCACTTT	CASSSTGTGDNSPLHF
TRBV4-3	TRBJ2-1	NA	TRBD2	TGCGCCAGCAGCCAAGTATTTAGCGGGGGGGCCCATGAGCAGTTCTTC	CASSQVFSGGAHEQFF
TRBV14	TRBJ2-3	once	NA	TGTGCCAGCAGCCAAGACAGGCGGGGGCCCTACCTGGGAACGCAGTATTTT	CASSQDRRGPYLGTQYF
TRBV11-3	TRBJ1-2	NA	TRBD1	TGTGCCAGCAGCCAAGCAGGGGGCGAGTCCTATGGCTACACCTTC	CASSQAGGESYGYTF